This T cell receptor (beta chain) appears in the sequencing data of a study of monozygotic twins with inflammatory bowel disease. Overall study results and limits: Discordant twins had repertoire similarity that did not differ from that of concordant twins, possibly from limited power.

In regard to this clonotype: Its antigen remains unknown.

TCRdb re-called the 5' RACE reads and gives one entry per CDR3 protein, without DNA. The ten most abundant clones cover roughly 1.9% of a sample with more than 95,000 distinct CDR3 sequences. CDR3 length: 15 residues. Germline V gene lookup returns CDR1 KGHSH and CDR2 LQKENI. Unsorted whole blood yielded the total RNA, with T cells left unselected. The specimen was blood. The clonotype was recovered from a human donor with ulcerative colitis or Crohn's disease, or a healthy co-twin of an affected twin (not recorded which). The rearrangement links TRBV18 to TRBJ2-5; TCRdb picks TRBD2, but there is no DNA to check that call. The CDR3 protein is CASSHNLAVQETQYF. Drawing the rest from reference TRBV18 and TRBJ2-5, the complete variable domain is NAGVMQNPRHLVRRRGQEARLRCSPMKGHSHVYWYRQLPEEGLKFMVYLQKENIIDESGMPKERFSAEFPKEGPSILRIQQVVRGDSAAYFCASSHNLAVQETQYFGPGTRLLVL.